The 22 T cell receptor beta chains below were found in one sample sequenced in a study of shared clonotypes between healthy human individuals. Positive CCR7 selection of CD45RO-negative cells yielded the naive CD8 cells, and terminally differentiated effector memory CD45RA+ cells were excluded. TCRdb's table, derived via immunoSEQ multiplex PCR, lists solely in-frame clones and lacks some. The table shows around 2,100,000 clones, with approximately 94% occurring only once. Sequenced material: naive CD8+ T cells sorted from blood. These receptors came from a man aged 18 to 30 in good health.

J is TRBJ2-7 and V is TRBV9; perhaps TRBD2 as D (7 bases). The CDR3 sequence is 16 residues long. Trimming pared 0 bases from V and 5 bases from J, leaving 18 bases between. Germline CDR1 SGDLS, CDR2 YYNGEE. This chain's CDR3 is CASSVASGGVWNEQYF. CDR3 DNA: TGTGCCAGCAGCGTAGCTTCGGGGGGCGTTTGGAACGAGCAGTACTTC.

This clone was recorded only once. The gene calls are TRBV2 and TRBJ2-7; TRBD1 matches 7 bases. V was clipped by 6 bases and J by 4 bases; unmatched bases: 9. Looked up from germline, CDR1 is SNHLY and CDR2 is FYNNEI. The CDR3 consists of 14 residues. The CDR3 bases are TGTGCCAGCAGAGAACCCGGGACAGTTTACGAGCAGTACTTC. It yields the protein CASREPGTVYEQYF.

The J gene is TRBJ2-1, the V gene TRBV2; D uncertain. Looked up from germline, CDR1 is SNHLY and CDR2 is FYNNEI. V was clipped by 0 bases and J by 16 bases, with 13 bases between them. This CDR3 contains 12 residues. The CDR3 nucleotides read TGTGCCAGCAGTGAAGCCGGCGATAGCCGATTCTTC. Translated: CASSEAGDSRFF.

The J gene is TRBJ2-3, the V gene TRBV11-2; TRBD2 might be the D (6 bases). Germline V gives CDR1 SGHAT, CDR2 FQNNGV. Trimming removed 5 bases at V and 0 bases at J, with 15 bases between. The CDR3 covers 16 residues. The CDR3 bases are TGTGCCAGCAGCACCGGCCCCGGGACTAGCACAGATACGCAGTATTTT. This gives the protein CASSTGPGTSTDTQYF.

About this clone itself: Within the sample, other DNA sequences also encode this same CDR3. CDR3 nucleotides: TGCGCCAGCAGCCAAGGGGACTCTGGAAACACCATATATTTT. It encodes CASSQGDSGNTIYF. This rearrangement joins TRBV4-1 to TRBJ1-3, with D uncertain. The V gene lost 1 base and the J gene lost 0 bases, with 4 bases spanning the gap. The CDR3 consists of 14 residues. Looked up from germline, CDR1 is MGHRA and CDR2 is YSYEKL.

Concerning this clone itself: One junction end does not reproduce the germline sequence, and a read error may be involved. The rearrangement uses TRBV30 and TRBJ2-7; D is unclear. This CDR3 spans 12 amino acids. Germline lookup yields CDR1 GTSNPN and CDR2 SVGIG (reference sequence). The CDR3 region is CAWSSDQNEQYF. DNA for the CDR3: TGTGCTTGGAGCAGTGATCAAAACGAGCAGTACTTC.

This rearrangement joins TRBV30 to TRBJ2-2; 8 bases match TRBD2. The V and J ends lost 3 bases and 4 bases, in that order; junction bases with no gene match: 10. The CDR3 is made up of 16 amino acids. Germline CDR1 is GTSNPN and CDR2 is SVGIG (reference sequence). The CDR3 loop reads CAWSTYGGGLTGELFF. The CDR3 nucleotides read TGTGCCTGGAGCACCTACGGGGGGGGCCTCACCGGGGAGCTGTTTTTT.

This clone appeared once. This chain uses TRBV4-1 with TRBJ1-1; D remains ambiguous. CDR1 and CDR2 (germline): MGHRA, YSYEKL. This CDR3 comprises 14 residues. The V gene lost 0 bases and the J gene lost 6 bases, with 11 bases spanning the gap. CDR3 DNA sequence: TGCGCCAGCAGCCAAGAAGGGCTACGGTCTGAAGCTTTCTTT. Protein sequence: CASSQEGLRSEAFF.

As DNA, the CDR3 is TGTGCCAGCAGTGATGGCCTAACAGGGGGCACAGATACGCAGTATTTT. This translates into CASSDGLTGGTDTQYF. This sequence joins TRBV6-1 and TRBJ2-3; TRBD1 matches at 7 bases. The CDR3 consists of 16 residues. Germline V gene data show CDR1 as MNHNS and CDR2 as SASEGT. V trimming: 3 bases; J trimming: 1 base; junction bases outside the gene matches: 7.

V and J are TRBV5-8 and TRBJ2-5, with 9 bases matching TRBD2. V dropped 9 bases and J dropped 4; count of bases not matched to a gene: 13. This CDR3 is 15 amino acids long. Germline V lookup: CDR1 SGHTS, CDR2 YDEGEE. Written as DNA, the CDR3 is TGTGCCACCCCTCCTAGCGGGATCTCGGGAGAGACCCAGTACTTC. This translates into CATPPSGISGETQYF.

The V and J genes are TRBV7-2 and TRBJ2-3, with TRBD1 as a possible D gene (6 bases). The germline CDR1 and CDR2 sequences are SGHTA and FQGNSA. CDR3 length equals 16 residues. Deletions cut 2 bases from V and 0 bases from J, with 12 bases between. The CDR3 DNA is TGTGCCAGCAGCTTACTCGACAGGCCAAGCACAGATACGCAGTATTTT. Its protein product is CASSLLDRPSTDTQYF.

The genes are TRBV9 and TRBJ2-5, with 10 bases fitting TRBD2. With V trimmed by 0 bases and J by 0 bases, 2 bases remained unmatched. The CDR3 is 16 residues long. Germline assignment: CDR1 SGDLS and CDR2 YYNGEE. This CDR3 reads CASSVEGLAYQETQYF. The DNA for the CDR3 is TGTGCCAGCAGCGTAGAGGGACTAGCGTACCAAGAGACCCAGTACTTC.

V is TRBV6-1 and J is TRBJ1-5, with TRBD1 matching 9 bases. CDR1 and CDR2 (germline): MNHNS, SASEGT. The V and J ends lost 0 bases and 3 bases, in that order; junction bases with no gene match: 6. The CDR3 spans 17 residues. CDR3 loop: CASSEATGGNTNQPQHF. CDR3 sequence (DNA): TGTGCCAGCAGTGAAGCAACAGGGGGCAATACCAATCAGCCCCAGCATTTT.

The chain links TRBV4-1 to TRBJ2-7; 9 bases align to TRBD1. Germline-derived CDR1 and CDR2 are MGHRA and YSYEKL. The CDR3 runs to 16 residues. V lost 0 bases and J lost 3; bases outside the gene matches: 6. CDR3 in DNA: TGCGCCAGCAGCCAAGATTCGGGACAGGGTAGCTACGAGCAGTACTTC. Translating it yields CASSQDSGQGSYEQYF.

This clone was detected only once. The J gene is TRBJ2-1, the V gene TRBV30; TRBD2 matches at 8 bases. Germline V gives CDR1 GTSNPN, CDR2 SVGIG (reference sequence). The V gene end was trimmed by 1 base and the J gene end by 4 bases; junction bases not matched to a gene: 9. The CDR3 totals 16 residues. As DNA, the CDR3 is TGTGCCTGGAGTGGGGAGGGCGGGGGGACTTACAATGAGCAGTTCTTC. It specifies CAWSGEGGGTYNEQFF. The variable domain in full, with the rest retrieved from reference TRBV30 and TRBJ2-1, is SQTIHQWPATLVQPVGSPLSLECTVEGTSNPNLYWYRQAAGRGLQLLFYSVGIGQISSEVPQNLSASRPQDRQFILSSKKLLLSDSGFYLCAWSGEGGGTYNEQFFGPGTRLTVL.

Here the CDR3 DNA reads TGTGCCAGCAGTTTAGCAGAGGGGGGTACGCAGTATTTT. Protein: CASSLAEGGTQYF. The chain links TRBV28 to TRBJ2-3; D is tentatively TRBD1 or TRBD2 (6 bases each). Looked up from germline, CDR1 is MDHEN and CDR2 is SYDVKM. CDR3 length: 13 amino acids. Trimming shortened V by 2 bases and J by 8 bases, and 11 bases separated the two germline ends.

This chain uses TRBV27 with TRBJ1-6; a weak D match, TRBD1 (5 bases). Germline V gives CDR1 MNHEY, CDR2 SMNVEV (reference sequence). With 2 bases removed from V and 7 bases from J, the gap between germline ends came to 18 bases. The CDR3 has 17 amino acids. CDR3 bases: TGTGCCAGCAGTTTACATCCGGACGGGGGGATAAATTCACCCCTCCACTTT. Protein product: CASSLHPDGGINSPLHF.

To note about this clone: At the DNA level, this CDR3 is encoded by other sequences in the same sample as well. V gene TRBV4-1 combines with J gene TRBJ2-7; D is possibly TRBD1 (6 bases). V lost 0 bases and J 4 bases, leaving 10 bases between the germline ends. CDR3 length: 14 amino acids. Germline values: CDR1 MGHRA, CDR2 YSYEKL. The CDR3, as DNA: TGCGCCAGCAGCCAAGACCCCGGACAGTACGAGCAGTACTTC. Amino acids: CASSQDPGQYEQYF.

As concerns this clone: Other nucleotide sequences in the sample specify the same CDR3. The chain combines TRBV19 with TRBJ1-5, with 8 bases aligning to TRBD1. The CDR3 loop spans 15 amino acids. The germline gives CDR1 LNHDA, CDR2 SQIVND (reference sequence). The junction had 4 bases not matched to a gene; V was cut back by 4 bases and J by 2 bases. This CDR3 is CASSKDREGNQPQHF. For the CDR3, the DNA is TGTGCCAGTAGTAAGGACAGGGAAGGCAATCAGCCCCAGCATTTT.

V usage is TRBV6-1 and J usage is TRBJ1-6; the D is unclear. The V end was cut by 8 bases, the J end by 3 bases, with 11 bases between. The germline V gene encodes CDR1 MNHNS and CDR2 SASEGT. CDR3 size: 14 residues. CDR3 DNA: TGTGCCAGCGCCGCCGGGGACTATAATTCACCCCTCCACTTT. Its translation: CASAAGDYNSPLHF.

CDR3 DNA: TGTGCCAGCAGCCAAATCAGCGGGAGTGAGACCCAGTACTTC. Translating it yields CASSQISGSETQYF. The chain has TRBV14 and TRBJ2-5, with TRBD2 matching over 8 bases. V dropped 2 bases and J dropped 5; count of bases not matched to a gene: 4. Germline CDR1 reads SGHDN; CDR2 reads FVKESK. The CDR3 has 14 amino acids.

The chain joins TRBV27 to TRBJ2-1; no clear D. This CDR3 has 13 amino acids. Deletions cut 7 bases from V and 6 bases from J, with 13 bases between. Per germline, CDR1 MNHEY and CDR2 SMNVEV (reference sequence). CDR3 sequence reads: CASKTFLANEQFF. As DNA, the CDR3 is TGTGCCAGCAAGACGTTTTTAGCCAATGAGCAGTTCTTC.